The clone carrying this T cell receptor (beta chain) was detected only once. Clones were read by immunoSEQ multiplex PCR, and TCRdb kept only the in-frame ones, dropping some. Among roughly 150,000 clones, about 87% were seen once, and the ten largest hold roughly 10%. The V gene lost 3 bases and the J gene lost 2 bases, with 18 bases spanning the gap. Germline-derived CDR1 and CDR2 are MDHEN and SYDVKM. This CDR3 region has 17 residues. This specimen comes from a study of T cell responses to AZD1222 COVID-19 vaccine. This TCR derives from an adult who received the AZD1222 COVID-19 vaccine. The V gene is TRBV28, the J gene TRBJ2-3, with a weak D call TRBD2 (5 bases). The source was peripheral blood, collected 28 days after the second AZD1222 dose. The CDR3 bases are TGTGCCAGCAGTTTCTTTGACTACCAAGTCACCACAGATACGCAGTATTTT. It translates to CASSFFDYQVTTDTQYF.